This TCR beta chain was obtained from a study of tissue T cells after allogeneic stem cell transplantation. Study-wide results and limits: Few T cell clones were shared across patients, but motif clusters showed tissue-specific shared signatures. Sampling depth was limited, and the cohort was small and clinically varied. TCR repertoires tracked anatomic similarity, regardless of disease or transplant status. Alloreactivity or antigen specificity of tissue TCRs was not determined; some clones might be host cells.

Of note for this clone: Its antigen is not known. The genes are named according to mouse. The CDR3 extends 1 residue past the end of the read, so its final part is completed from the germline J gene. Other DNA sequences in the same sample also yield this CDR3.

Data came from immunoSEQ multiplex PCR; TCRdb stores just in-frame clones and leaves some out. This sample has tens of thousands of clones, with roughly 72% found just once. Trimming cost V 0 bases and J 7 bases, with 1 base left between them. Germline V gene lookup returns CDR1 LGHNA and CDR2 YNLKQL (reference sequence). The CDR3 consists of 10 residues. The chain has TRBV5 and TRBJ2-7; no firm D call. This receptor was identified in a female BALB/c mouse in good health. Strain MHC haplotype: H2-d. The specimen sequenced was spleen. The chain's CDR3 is CASSQDEQYF. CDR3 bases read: TGTGCCAGCAGCCAAGACGAACAGTAC.